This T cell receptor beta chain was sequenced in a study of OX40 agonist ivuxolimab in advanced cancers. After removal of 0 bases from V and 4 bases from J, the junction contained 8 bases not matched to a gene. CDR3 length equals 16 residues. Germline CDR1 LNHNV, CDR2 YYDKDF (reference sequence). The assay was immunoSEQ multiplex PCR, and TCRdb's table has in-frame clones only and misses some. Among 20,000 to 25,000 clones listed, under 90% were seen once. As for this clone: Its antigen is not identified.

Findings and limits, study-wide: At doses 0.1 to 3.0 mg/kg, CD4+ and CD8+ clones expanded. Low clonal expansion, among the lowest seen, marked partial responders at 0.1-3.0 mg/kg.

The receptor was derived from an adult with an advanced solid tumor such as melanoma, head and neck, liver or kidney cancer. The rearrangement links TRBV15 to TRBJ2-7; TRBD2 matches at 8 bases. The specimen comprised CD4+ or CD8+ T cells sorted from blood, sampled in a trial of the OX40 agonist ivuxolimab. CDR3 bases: TGTGCCACCAGCAGAGATCGGGGGGGAGGGAGGTACGAGCAGTACTTC. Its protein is CATSRDRGGGRYEQYF.